This T cell receptor beta chain was captured in a study of regulatory T cells in long-lasting Graves disease (dated by TCRdb to the early 2020s). With respect to the entire study: In the newly diagnosed Graves' disease group, patients had been taking antithyroid drugs for less than 3 months. This study used TCR sequencing and RNA sequencing of peripheral blood to compare persistent Graves' disease patients against newly diagnosed Graves' disease patients. The study took place in China and was registered as a clinical trial. TCR sequencing covered around 13 persistent and around 20 newly diagnosed Graves' disease patients, some 33 samples in total.

This clonotype showed up just a few times. It has no known antigen specificity. No much larger clonotype is one base removed from it; base qualities were not supplied. The junction shows trimming of 5 bases on V and 5 bases on J, plus 19 bases between the germline ends. CDR1 and CDR2 (ENHRY, SYGVKD) derive from the germline V gene. Taken from cysteine to phenylalanine, the CDR3 has 16 residues. Only CDR3 DNA is held: 48 bases, read in frame from base 1. Study-wide findings and limitations: The authors noted that the small sample size was a limitation that may lower accuracy. Only the TCR beta chain was sequenced and analyzed. Only peripheral blood was studied, because thyroid tissue, the primary lesion, was inaccessible. Compared with newly diagnosed patients, patients with persistent Graves' disease had lower TCR Shannon entropy and fewer highly expanded clones, which suggests clonal expansion. Patients with persistent disease shared more public clonotypes (around 2,500) than newly diagnosed patients did (around 1,000). TRBV28, TRBJ1-2 and TRBJ2-5 were preferentially used in persistent disease, while TRBV20-1 and TRBJ2-1 were favored in newly diagnosed disease.

The library was prepared using multiplex PCR. Data came from an Illumina HiSeq 4000. iRepertoire HTBI primers and Arm-PCR amplification of CDR3 regions were used to construct TCR beta libraries. PCR products were gel purified before sequencing. The authors' pipeline ran thus. Gene usage analysis of CDR3 amino acid clonotypes relied on the roughly 60 TRBV and around 14 TRBJ segments identified across samples. Filtered high-quality paired reads were merged into contigs using COPE and FqMerger. BLAST was used to align contigs to IMGT TRBV, TRBD and TRBJ reference genes, with CDR3 defined following IMGT. Any clonotype with a frequency above 0.1% was classified as a highly expanded clone. Repertoire diversity was measured by Shannon entropy, and V-J evenness by the Gini coefficient. Clonotypes shared by more than one individual were considered public. Through fastp at Q25 and MiXCR, TCRdb rebuilt clones from the public reads, retaining in-frame beta chains. Entries are consolidated by CDR3 protein sequence, retaining the most common genes and DNA. The V and J calls, along with clone size, are taken from TCRdb and not from the paper's own processing. Recorded for this sample are 530,000 or so distinct CDR3 sequences; about 13% of them occurred a single time. Roughly 10% of the sample comes from the top ten.

In light of the paper, this sample's time point label describes: newly diagnosed GD, antithyroid drugs for less than 3 months. RNA was extracted from PBMCs in TRIzol for both TCR sequencing and RNA sequencing. The diagnosis of Graves' disease followed American Thyroid Association guidelines. Patients for the study were recruited at an endocrinology department in Xi'an, China. Each patient gave about 8.1 milliliters of peripheral blood, collected in an EDTA anticoagulant tube. Ficoll Paque Plus density gradient separation was used to isolate PBMCs, and no additional T cell sorting was done. An Agilent 2100 Bioanalyzer and agarose gel were used to assess RNA quality, and a NanoDrop 2000 was used to measure RNA concentration. The same data also went into a second study, on T cells in Graves' hyperthyroidism and ophthalmopathy. The second paper further reports: A patient counted as having stable Graves' hyperthyroidism if no progression to ophthalmopathy occurred over 18 months of follow-up. Hyperthyroidism patients were newly diagnosed, with disease duration under 2 months, and aged 18 to 65 years. Patients with uncontrolled infections, other autoimmune diseases, pregnancy or lactation were excluded. Diagnoses were established on the basis of clinical symptoms, serum thyroxine and TRAb, thyroid ultrasound, and orbital computed tomography. A first-round RT-PCR of the TCR CDR3 used the HTBI primer set with the Qiagen OneStep RT-PCR kit. Most expanded thyroid clonotypes (frequency above 0.001) were also detected in blood, suggesting blood repertoires may reflect thyroid immune responses. A model built on a 13 V-J signature distinguished ophthalmopathy from stable hyperthyroidism, reaching around 88% sensitivity and 81.08% specificity in cross-validation and 80%/75% in testing. In validation, the model predicted progression to ophthalmopathy a median of approximately 6.6 months before onset, with about 67% sensitivity and 72.22% specificity. To identify distinguishing TCR V-J signatures, a discovery cohort of about 100 patients was used, comprising under 45 with Graves' ophthalmopathy and roughly 60 with stable Graves' hyperthyroidism. Whether ophthalmopathy could be predicted prospectively was tested in an independent validation cohort made up of under 20 hyperthyroidism patients plus 17 patients who later progressed to ophthalmopathy. The approximately 98 discovery patients were randomly divided into training and test sets at a 7:3 ratio. Thyroid tissue and blood T-cell repertoires from several Graves' hyperthyroidism patients were also compared in the study. After sampling, hyperthyroidism patients received methimazole starting at 30 mg daily, and ophthalmopathy patients received high-dose intravenous methylprednisolone. A second multiplex PCR round built the libraries, followed by size selection and purification. The libraries were sequenced on an Illumina HiSeq2000 using paired-end 100 bp reads. SOAPnuke was used to process the raw data, with reads discarded if the reads contained adapters or uncalled bases, had a mean Phred below 15, or lacked an exact constant-primer or identifier match. High-quality paired reads were merged with COPE v1.2.5, and unique nucleotide sequences were defined as clonotypes. MiTCR v1.1 was used to align clonotypes to the IMGT TRBV, TRBD and TRBJ reference segments. The analysis was restricted to V-J combinations with a frequency above 0.0001, which together covered 99% to 99.2% of the repertoires. A TCS score was defined as the ratio of F50 (clonal expansion) to E x V (chaos), with BLOSUM62-based TCRdist applied between CDR3 peptides within each V-J. Welch's t-statistics and random forest reduced around 510 V-J features to 10 to 15, which were used in a naive Bayes classifier (R e1071). Sample size was not statistically predetermined, and blinding of investigators to group allocation was not performed. According to the paper, TCR Vbeta CDR3 sequencing was carried out on 135 peripheral blood samples, which came from 40 to 45 ophthalmopathy, 75 to 80 hyperthyroidism and approximately 17 progressor patients.

The material was peripheral blood mononuclear cells (PBMCs), obtained at new diagnosis, from a patient treated with antithyroid drugs. The receptor's source is a man aged 25-45 years with Graves disease. Donor details come from another sample of the same person, matched by shared clones. The chain was built from TRBV10-3 and TRBJ2-1; 6 matching bases give a weak D call of TRBD2. The CDR3 amino acid sequence is: CAISSSGTLLNNEQFF. The nucleotides read TGTGCCATCAGTTCCTCCGGGACTTTGCTTAACAATGAGCAGTTCTTC.